This T cell receptor beta chain was captured in a study of CD8+CD57+ T cells in acquired aplastic anemia. The wider study: DNA recovered from sorted CD4+ and CD8+ cells had a mean of 3.2 ug.

The CDR3 is 12 amino acids. Germline CDR1 reads MGHDK; CDR2 reads SYGVNS. Deletions cut 4 bases from V and 0 bases from J, with 3 bases between. Study results and caveats: Between patients and controls, about 30 CD8+ CDR3 sequences were found in common.

Genomic DNA, serving as template, underwent TCR beta VDJ and CDR3 profiling. TCRdb reanalysed the reads using MiXCR and keeps one entry per CDR3 protein. The table shows about 150,000 distinct CDR3 sequences, with about 50% occurring only once. The table lists this clonotype with a few counts. Its antigen is undetermined. Patients chosen for sequencing had shown CD8+CD57+ cell expansion by flow cytometry. No patient had been given any therapy when blood was sampled. This clonotype was obtained from a human donor with aplastic anemia. The gene calls are TRBV25-1 and TRBJ1-1, with D uncertain. Sequencing was performed on sorted CD4+, CD8+, or CD8+CD57+ T cells (not recorded which) from PBMCs. DNA for the CDR3: TGTGCCAGCAGTGGCCTGAACACTGAAGCTTTCTTT. This translates into CASSGLNTEAFF.